The text below deals with one TCR beta chain. Per germline, CDR1 MNHNS and CDR2 SASEGT. The V and J ends lost 7 bases and 2 bases respectively, with 14 bases between them. This CDR3 is built from 14 residues. The data are from a study of blood T cells in healthy people across ages. For the second PCR, which ran for about 6 to 11 cycles, a sample-barcoded 5' primer and a J-beta primer mix were used. TCRdb used MiXCR to reprocess the 5' RACE reads, holding one entry per CDR3 protein. Seen here are more than 1,400,000 distinct CDR3 sequences, 42% observed once, and the top ten hold roughly 8.2%. The sequence came from a woman younger than 35 in good health. Sequenced sample: blood. This chain uses TRBV6-1 with TRBJ1-2; tentative D call: TRBD1 (5 bases). The CDR3 DNA reads as TGTGCCAGCACCCAATGGGGCTCGAACTATGGCTACACCTTC. Amino acid sequence: CASTQWGSNYGYTF.